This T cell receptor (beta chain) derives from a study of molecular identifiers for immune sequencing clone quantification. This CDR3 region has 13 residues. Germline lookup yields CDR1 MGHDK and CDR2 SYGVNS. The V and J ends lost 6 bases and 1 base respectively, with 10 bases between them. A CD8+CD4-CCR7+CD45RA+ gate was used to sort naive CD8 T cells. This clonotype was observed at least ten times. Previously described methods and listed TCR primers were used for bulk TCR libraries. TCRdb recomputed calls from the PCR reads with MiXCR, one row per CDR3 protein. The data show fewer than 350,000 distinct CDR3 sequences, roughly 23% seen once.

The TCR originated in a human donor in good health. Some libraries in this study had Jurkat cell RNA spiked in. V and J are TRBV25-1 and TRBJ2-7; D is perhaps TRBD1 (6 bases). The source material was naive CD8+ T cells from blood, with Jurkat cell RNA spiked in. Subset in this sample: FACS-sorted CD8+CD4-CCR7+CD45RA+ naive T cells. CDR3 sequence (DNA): TGTGCCAGCAGGAGGACAGATTCCTACGAGCAGTACTTC. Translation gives CASRRTDSYEQYF.